A selection of T cell receptor beta chains follows, all from one sample in a study of blood T cell repertoires in COVID-19. The assay was immunoSEQ multiplex PCR, and TCRdb's table has in-frame clones only and misses some. The sample holds about 190,000 clones, roughly 80% seen once. Sequences were obtained from peripheral blood. The receptors were gathered from a woman in her thirties with acute or convalescent COVID-19. Each CDR3 is given with its conserved first and last residue. The order of the fields is CDR3 length, J gene, D gene, clone size, V gene, CDR3 protein, CDR3 DNA. A D gene is named only where the DNA matches it firmly. Part of the rows lack a size; the others show once, few, many or a class for expanded clones.

>17|TRBJ2-4|TRBD1|NA|TRBV3-1/TRBV3-2
CASSQEGQGAAKNIQYF
TGTGCCAGCAGCCAAGAGGGTCAGGGGGCTGCCAAAAACATTCAGTACTTC
>15|TRBJ1-1|TRBD1|once|TRBV10-3
CATKGGQGLNTEAFF
TGTGCCACCAAAGGAGGACAGGGACTCAACACTGAAGCTTTCTTT
>12|TRBJ2-3|NA|NA|TRBV30
CAWSSGGQVKNF
TGTGCCTGGAGTTCGGGGGGACAGGTGAAGAATTTT
>13|TRBJ2-3|NA|NA|TRBV7-9
CASSLVRADTQYF
TGTGCCAGCAGCTTAGTCAGGGCAGATACGCAGTATTTT
>16|TRBJ1-3|TRBD1|NA|TRBV19
CASSAGVDRAGNTIYF
TGTGCCAGTAGCGCCGGAGTCGACAGGGCTGGAAACACCATATATTTT
>11|TRBJ1-1|TRBD1|NA|TRBV30
CAWKGAAEAFF
TGTGCCTGGAAGGGGGCGGCTGAAGCTTTCTTT
>13|TRBJ2-7|NA|NA|TRBV29-1
CSVEVGAPYEQYF
TGCAGCGTTGAGGTAGGGGCCCCCTACGAGCAGTACTTC
>15|TRBJ1-3|NA|NA|TRBV19
CASSMAEYSGNTIYF
TGTGCCAGTAGTATGGCCGAATACTCTGGAAACACCATATATTTT
>19|TRBJ2-7|TRBD2|NA|TRBV5-1
CASSFNPSGRLPALYEQYF
TGCGCCAGCAGCTTCAACCCCAGCGGGAGACTCCCGGCCCTCTACGAGCAGTACTTC
>18|TRBJ2-2|TRBD2|NA|TRBV5-1
CATIVLAGANLSTGELFF
TGCGCTACCATCGTCCTAGCGGGGGCAAACTTGAGCACCGGGGAGCTGTTTTTT
>14|TRBJ1-5|NA|NA|TRBV2
CASSELAGTQPQHF
TGTGCCAGCAGTGAACTGGCGGGGACTCAGCCCCAGCATTTT
>15|TRBJ1-6|NA|NA|TRBV7-8
CASKPESSYNSPLHF
TGTGCCAGCAAACCCGAGAGCTCCTATAATTCACCCCTCCACTTT
>16|TRBJ1-6|TRBD1|once|TRBV5-1
CASTPEGAPYNSPLHF
TGCGCCAGCACCCCCGAGGGGGCTCCGTATAATTCACCCCTCCACTTT
>12|TRBJ2-3|NA|NA|TRBV12-3/TRBV12-4
CASSSGRNTQYF
TGTGCCAGCAGTTCCGGGAGAAATACGCAGTATTTT
>13|TRBJ1-2|NA|NA|TRBV7-8
CASSLFSSTGYTF
TGTGCCAGCAGCTTATTCTCTAGTACTGGCTACACCTTC
>15|TRBJ2-7|NA|NA|TRBV11-2
CASSLGGGNTYEQYF
TGTGCCAGCAGCTTAGGCGGCGGGAACACCTACGAGCAGTACTTC
>12|TRBJ1-2|NA|NA|TRBV2
CASSAGNYGYTF
TGTGCCAGCAGTGCGGGGAACTATGGCTACACCTTC
>15|TRBJ2-7|NA|NA|TRBV15
CATSREGPRAYEQYF
TGTGCCACCAGCAGAGAGGGGCCAAGGGCCTACGAGCAGTACTTC
>14|TRBJ1-4|NA|NA|TRBV5-4
CASSRAATNEKLFF
TGTGCCAGCAGCCGAGCTGCAACTAATGAAAAACTGTTTTTT
>13|TRBJ2-7|NA|few|TRBV2
CASGLSQGTEQYF
TGTGCCAGCGGGCTGTCCCAGGGGACCGAGCAGTACTTC
>16|TRBJ2-1|TRBD1|NA|TRBV27
CASSPHRGRVYNEQFF
TGTGCCAGCAGTCCCCACAGGGGGCGGGTTTACAATGAGCAGTTCTTC
>14|TRBJ2-5|NA|NA|TRBV5-1
CASSPGLLGETQYF
TGCGCCAGCAGCCCGGGACTTCTAGGCGAGACCCAGTACTTC
>14|TRBJ2-1|NA|NA|TRBV3-1/TRBV3-2
CASNYGGVNNEQFF
TGTGCCAGCAACTACGGGGGAGTAAACAATGAGCAGTTCTTC
>16|TRBJ2-7|NA|NA|TRBV15
CATSRDQGRSSYEQYF
TGTGCCACCAGCAGAGATCAGGGCAGAAGCTCCTACGAGCAGTACTTC
>14|TRBJ2-5|TRBD1|NA|TRBV10-2
CASRRADRGQTQYF
TGCGCCAGCAGAAGGGCCGACAGGGGACAGACCCAGTACTTC
>16|TRBJ1-1|NA|NA|TRBV29-1
CSVIRGGWGGNTEAFF
TGCAGCGTTATACGGGGTGGATGGGGGGGAAACACTGAAGCTTTCTTT